This T cell receptor (beta chain) was obtained from a study of cytomegalovirus exposure and HLA in healthy donors. Study overall: Membership in the Caucasian-associated ancestry cluster was found for 75% to 85% of approximately 400 genotyped donors.

PCR amplification relied on 60 Vbeta primers (plus 13 Jbeta primers). Libraries were prepared by immunoSEQ multiplex PCR; TCRdb keeps only in-frame clonotypes and omits some of them. The data show about 160,000 clones, about three quarters seen once. Germline V gene lookup returns CDR1 SEHNR and CDR2 FQNEAQ (reference sequence). This CDR3 contains 17 residues. After removal of 4 bases from V and 1 base from J, the junction contained 4 bases not matched to a gene. The material sequenced was PBMCs. The genes are TRBV7-9 and TRBJ2-3; 14 bases fit TRBD2. This receptor was taken from a woman aged 40-49 years in good health and CMV-seronegative. In DNA form, the CDR3 reads TGTGCCAGCAGCTCGGGACTAGCGGGGGTGGGCACAGATACGCAGTATTTT. Translated: CASSSGLAGVGTDTQYF.